The present T cell receptor beta chain was sequenced within a study of blood T cells in healthy people across ages. Germline lookup yields CDR1 MDHEN and CDR2 SYDVKM. The CDR3 runs to 17 residues. The V and J ends lost 4 bases and 4 bases, in that order; junction bases with no gene match: 9. Combining a sample-barcoded 5' primer with a J-beta primer mix, a second PCR ran for roughly 6 to 12 cycles. Every sample gave at least 3 million paired-end reads containing CDR3. TCRdb used MiXCR to reprocess the 5' RACE reads, holding one entry per CDR3 protein. The sample records about 1 million distinct CDR3 sequences, 40% to 45% being singletons.

The sample consisted of blood. The chain combines TRBV28 with TRBJ2-7, with 14 bases that match TRBD2. The receptor comes from a woman aged 55-70 years in good health. Here the CDR3 reads CASSSGLAGAGTYEQYF. The CDR3 DNA reads TGTGCCAGCAGTTCGGGACTAGCGGGAGCAGGTACTTACGAGCAGTACTTC. Looking up the rest from reference TRBV28 and TRBJ2-7 gives the full variable domain: DVKVTQSSRYLVKRTGEKVFLECVQDMDHENMFWYRQDPGLGLRLIYFSYDVKMKEKGDIPEGYSVSREKKERFSLILESASTNQTSMYLCASSSGLAGAGTYEQYFGPGTRLTVT.